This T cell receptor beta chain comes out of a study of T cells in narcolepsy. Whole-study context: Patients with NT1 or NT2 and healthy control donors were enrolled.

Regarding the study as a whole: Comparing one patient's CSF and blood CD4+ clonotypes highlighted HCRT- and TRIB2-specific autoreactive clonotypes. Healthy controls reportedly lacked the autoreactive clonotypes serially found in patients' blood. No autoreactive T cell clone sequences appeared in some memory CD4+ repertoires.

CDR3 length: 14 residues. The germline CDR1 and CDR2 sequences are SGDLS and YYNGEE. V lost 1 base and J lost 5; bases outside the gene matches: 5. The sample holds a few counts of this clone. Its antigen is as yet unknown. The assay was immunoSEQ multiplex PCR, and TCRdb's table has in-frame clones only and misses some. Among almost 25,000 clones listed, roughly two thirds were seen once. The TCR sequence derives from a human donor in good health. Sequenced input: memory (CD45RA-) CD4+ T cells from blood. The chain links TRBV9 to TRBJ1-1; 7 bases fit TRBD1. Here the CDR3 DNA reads TGTGCCAGCAGCGTACAGGGGGTCGGGACTGAAGCTTTCTTT. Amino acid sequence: CASSVQGVGTEAFF.